One and the same sample provided the 16 T cell receptor beta chains below, sequenced in a study of patients and donors after allogeneic stem cell transplantation. TCRdb re-derived calls from the RT-PCR reads in MiXCR, one entry per CDR3 protein. The profile shows fewer than 200,000 distinct CDR3 sequences, 25% to 35% of them singletons. The sequenced sample consisted of blood, either unsorted or a sorted T cell fraction (not recorded which). The source is a human donor who was either an allogeneic HSCT recipient or a stem cell or donor lymphocyte infusion donor (not recorded which). It is not recorded whose cells these are; they may come from a transplant donor.

V is TRBV10-3 and J is TRBJ2-7, with 7 bases fitting TRBD1. This CDR3 is 15 amino acids long. Trimming removed 2 bases from V and 7 bases from J; junction bases left unmatched: 11. The germline V gene encodes CDR1 ENHRY and CDR2 SYGVKD. CDR3 sequence: CAISEPNRGSEEQYF. The CDR3 DNA reads as TGTGCCATCAGTGAGCCCAACAGGGGTTCGGAGGAGCAGTACTTC.

The rearrangement joins TRBV5-6 to TRBJ1-1; D not resolved. Trimming took off 2 bases at V and 0 bases at J, with 17 bases between the two ends. Germline-derived CDR1 and CDR2 are SGHDT and YYEEEE. The CDR3 is 17 residues long. CDR3 in DNA: TGTGCCAGCAGCTTCTTTGGGGAAAGGCAGCTGAACACTGAAGCTTTCTTT. It yields the protein CASSFFGERQLNTEAFF.

This clonotype was observed a handful of times. The rearrangement links TRBV2 to TRBJ1-2; 7 bases are shared with TRBD1. The trim removed 5 bases at V and 0 bases at J, leaving 9 bases unmatched. Looked up from germline, CDR1 is SNHLY and CDR2 is FYNNEI. CDR3 size: 16 residues. In nucleotides, the CDR3 is TGTGCCAGCAGTTCAGACAGGGAATCACCTAACTATGGCTACACCTTC. Protein: CASSSDRESPNYGYTF. Full variable domain (missing parts from reference TRBV2 and TRBJ1-2): EPEVTQTPSHQVTQMGQEVILRCVPISNHLYFYWYRQILGQKVEFLVSFYNNEISEKSEIFDDQFSVERPDGSNFTLKIRSTKLEDSAMYFCASSSDRESPNYGYTFGSGTRLTVV.

This clonotype occurred a few times. The CDR3 loop is CSARTGQGKPSSTDTQYF. For the CDR3, the DNA is TGCAGTGCTAGAACGGGACAGGGCAAACCCTCTAGCACAGATACGCAGTATTTT. This sequence joins TRBV20-1 and TRBJ2-3, with TRBD1 matching over 9 bases. Germline CDR1 DFQATT, CDR2 SNEGSKA (reference sequence). CDR3 length equals 18 residues. After removal of 2 bases from V and 0 bases from J, the junction contained 12 bases not matched to a gene.

The rearrangement joins TRBV6-5 to TRBJ2-1, with 11 bases matching TRBD2. J lost 4 bases, V lost 6 bases, and 5 bases had no gene match. The CDR3 is 15 residues long. CDR1 is MNHEY and CDR2 is SVGAGI in the germline V gene. The chain's CDR3 is CASSLLAGVYNEQFF. CDR3 coding DNA: TGTGCCAGCAGCCTACTAGCGGGAGTGTACAATGAGCAGTTCTTC.

In this sample, this clonotype turned up a few times. The chain has TRBV11-2 and TRBJ2-1; 7 bases match TRBD2. In germline, CDR1 is SGHAT, CDR2 FQNNGV. The CDR3 extends over 15 amino acids. With 0 bases clipped from V and 1 base from J, the junction kept 0 bases outside the gene matches. The CDR3 nucleotides read TGTGCCAGCAGCTTAGAAGCGGGGTCCTACAATGAGCAGTTCTTC. This translates into CASSLEAGSYNEQFF. Using reference TRBV11-2 and TRBJ2-1 for the parts outside the CDR3, the full variable domain is EAGVAQSPRYKIIEKRQSVAFWCNPISGHATLYWYQQILGQGPKLLIQFQNNGVVDDSQLPKDRFSAERLKGVDSTLKIQPAKLEDSAVYLCASSLEAGSYNEQFFGPGTRLTVL.

This chain joins TRBV7-9 and TRBJ2-1; tentative D call: TRBD2 (5 bases). CDR1 is SEHNR, CDR2 FQNEAQ, per germline (reference sequence). The CDR3 loop spans 18 amino acids. V dropped 4 bases and J dropped 1 base, with 20 bases sitting between them. The CDR3 reads CASSSGLAKLPSYNEQFF. CDR3 nucleotide sequence: TGTGCCAGCAGCTCCGGGCTAGCCAAATTACCGTCCTACAATGAGCAGTTCTTC. Full variable domain (outside the CDR3, taken from reference TRBV7-9 and TRBJ2-1): DTGVSQNPRHKITKRGQNVTFRCDPISEHNRLYWYRQTLGQGPEFLTYFQNEAQLEKSRLLSDRFSAERPKGSFSTLEIQRTEQGDSAMYLCASSSGLAKLPSYNEQFFGPGTRLTVL.

The table lists this clonotype with a few counts. The chain combines TRBV4-3 with TRBJ1-2; no clear D. The length of the CDR3 is 12 residues. Germline CDR1 reads LGHNA; CDR2 reads YSLEER. The V end lost 0 bases, the J end lost 6 bases, and 5 bases lay between the germline ends. The CDR3, as DNA: TGCGCCAGCAGCCAAGAGGGAGATGGCTACACCTTC. As protein: CASSQEGDGYTF.

This clonotype was observed a handful of times. The rearrangement uses TRBV5-8 and TRBJ1-5; D uncertain. CDR1 SGHTS and CDR2 YDEGEE come from the germline V gene. The V gene lost 3 bases and the J gene lost 3 bases, with 13 bases spanning the gap. The CDR3 contains 15 residues. The DNA for the CDR3 is TGTGCCAGCAGCTCTCCGTTTAACTACAATCAGCCCCAGCATTTT. Its translation is CASSSPFNYNQPQHF.

Only a few counts were recorded for this clonotype. The chain combines TRBV4-2 with TRBJ1-2; D ambiguous. Germline CDR1 and CDR2: LGHNA and YNFKEQ. The V and J ends lost 0 bases and 5 bases respectively, with 7 bases between them. The CDR3 has 13 residues. CDR3 nucleotide sequence: TGTGCCAGCAGCCAAGACGCGGATTATGGCTACACCTTC. Translating it yields CASSQDADYGYTF.

This rearrangement joins TRBV28 to TRBJ2-7, with 10 bases lining up with TRBD1. Per germline, CDR1 MDHEN and CDR2 SYDVKM. This CDR3 has 14 residues. J lost 7 bases, V lost 4 bases, and 7 bases had no gene match. CDR3 sequence: CASSSTGGWEEQYF. The CDR3 coding sequence is TGTGCCAGCAGTTCGACAGGGGGCTGGGAGGAGCAGTACTTC.

This chain connects TRBV27 to TRBJ1-4; the match to TRBD1 covers 11 bases. Germline V lookup: CDR1 MNHEY, CDR2 SMNVEV (reference sequence). Trimming took 5 bases from V and 1 from J; bases not matched to a gene: 3. The CDR3 covers 16 residues. The CDR3 here is CASSPDRGRTNEKLFF. In DNA form, the CDR3 reads TGTGCCAGCAGTCCGGACAGGGGGCGAACTAATGAAAAACTGTTTTTT.

The genes are TRBV4-1 and TRBJ2-7; tentatively, D is TRBD2 (6 bases). With 0 bases removed from V and 4 bases from J, the gap between germline ends came to 10 bases. The CDR3 consists of 14 residues. Germline V gene sequence: CDR1 MGHRA, CDR2 YSYEKL. The CDR3: CASSQDWEDYEQYF. The CDR3 DNA reads as TGCGCCAGCAGCCAAGACTGGGAGGATTACGAGCAGTACTTC.

The chain joins TRBV20-1 to TRBJ2-2; a possible D gene is TRBD2 (5 bases). CDR3 length: 15 residues. The germline V gene has CDR1 DFQATT and CDR2 SNEGSKA (reference sequence). V lost 2 bases, J lost 1 base, and 11 bases lay in between. The CDR3 here is CSARPAERNTGELFF. CDR3 nucleotide sequence: TGCAGTGCTAGACCAGCGGAGAGGAACACCGGGGAGCTGTTTTTT.

This clonotype was counted between two and nine times. The V and J genes are TRBV5-1 and TRBJ2-5; 7 bases match TRBD2. Germline CDR1 SGHRS, CDR2 YFSETQ. The CDR3 covers 15 residues. V shed 7 bases and J 4 bases; nucleotides not matched to a gene: 13. The CDR3 DNA reads TGCGCCAGCTCACCCCTGCGGCAGCGGGGAGAGACCCAGTACTTC. Residues: CASSPLRQRGETQYF.

This clonotype was observed a few times. This chain joins TRBV3-1 and TRBJ2-3, with 8 bases identical to TRBD1. From germline, CDR1 is LGHDT and CDR2 YNNKEL (reference sequence). The CDR3 contains 17 residues. V shed 4 bases and J 6 bases; nucleotides not matched to a gene: 15. The chain's CDR3 is CASSLRQGARMGDTQYF. DNA of the CDR3: TGTGCCAGCAGCCTCCGTCAGGGGGCGCGGATGGGTGATACGCAGTATTTT.